The T cell receptor beta chain described here comes from a study of immune cell composition in non-small cell lung cancer. Study as a whole: Histologic subtype was mainly adenocarcinoma or squamous cell carcinoma.

Normal lung was taken at the farthest possible site, at least 3 cm from tumour. DNA was extracted from unsorted cell suspensions stored frozen. To note about this clone: As yet, its antigen is unknown.

The assay was immunoSEQ multiplex PCR, and TCRdb's table has in-frame clones only and misses some. The sample includes around 5,000 clones, nearly 90% of them seen just once. Looked up from germline, CDR1 is MNHEY and CDR2 is SMNVEV (reference sequence). The CDR3 runs 15 residues. After removal of 5 bases from V and 3 bases from J, the junction contained 5 bases not matched to a gene. Study-wide findings and caveats: Dominant in vivo tumour-associated clones were not shown to share tumour-reactive sequences. Tumour TCR-beta clonality was not significantly tied to smoking pack-years.

The sequenced sample consisted of non-adjacent lung tissue. The V and J genes are TRBV27 and TRBJ2-7; TRBD2 matches 12 bases. This receptor was obtained from a human donor with non-small cell lung cancer. Some clones in this sample may be carry-over from other donors' samples. Here the CDR3 reads CASSPTSGRYYEQYF. In DNA, the CDR3 is TGTGCCAGCAGTCCGACTAGCGGGAGATACTACGAGCAGTACTTC.